Listed below are T cell receptor beta chains from one sample, sequenced in a study of beta chain features in type 1 diabetes. Sequencing was performed with immunoSEQ multiplex PCR; in TCRdb, only in-frame clones are kept and a portion is missing. The sample lists hundreds of thousands of clones, 11% occurring once. Source material: naive CD4+ T cells from blood. These receptors came from a woman in her twenties or thirties in good health. Each CDR3 is given with its conserved first and last residue. The D gene is left open where the match is weak. Clone size is stated in some rows and not others, as once, few, many or a class when expanded.

CDR3aa,CDR3nt,len,abundance,v_gene,j_gene,d_gene
CASSVSTANTGELFF,TGTGCCAGCAGCGTCTCAACGGCGAACACCGGGGAGCTGTTTTTT,15,.,TRBV9,TRBJ2-2,.
CASSALTGGHYGYTF,TGTGCCAGCAGCGCCCTGACAGGGGGACACTATGGCTACACCTTC,15,few,TRBV7-9,TRBJ1-2,TRBD1
CASSLLGTYEQYF,TGTGCCAGCAGTTTGCTCGGGACCTACGAGCAGTACTTC,13,.,TRBV28,TRBJ2-7,.
CAWSWRDRATDTQYF,TGTGCCTGGAGCTGGCGGGACAGGGCCACAGATACGCAGTATTTT,15,.,TRBV30,TRBJ2-3,TRBD1
CASNRDFSSYEQYF,TGTGCCAGCAACCGGGACTTTTCTTCCTACGAGCAGTACTTC,14,.,TRBV7-2,TRBJ2-7,.
CASSLTGSSGNTIYF,TGTGCCAGCAGTCTTACAGGGAGCTCTGGAAACACCATATATTTT,15,.,TRBV7-9,TRBJ1-3,.
CASSFGGINNEQFF,TGTGCCAGCAGCTTTGGCGGGATCAACAATGAGCAGTTCTTC,14,.,TRBV7-2,TRBJ2-1,.
CASIPLSGNTIYF,TGTGCCAGCATCCCCCTCTCTGGAAACACCATATATTTT,13,few,TRBV21-1,TRBJ1-3,.
CASSAQGQGYLEQYF,TGTGCCAGCAGTGCCCAGGGACAGGGCTATCTTGAGCAGTACTTC,15,few,TRBV27,TRBJ2-7,TRBD1
CASSSGTARTGYEKLFF,TGTGCCAGTAGTTCAGGAACGGCCCGGACAGGGTATGAAAAACTGTTTTTT,17,few,TRBV19,TRBJ1-4,TRBD1
CASKVTERDTQYF,TGTGCCAGCAAGGTCACGGAGAGAGATACGCAGTATTTT,13,.,TRBV6-1,TRBJ2-3,.
CASSLGTAYEQYF,TGTGCCAGCAGCCTCGGGACAGCCTACGAGCAGTACTTC,13,few,TRBV7-9,TRBJ2-7,TRBD1
CSVGQNYGYTF,TGCAGCGTTGGACAGAACTATGGCTACACCTTC,11,few,TRBV29-1,TRBJ1-2,.
CASTRLAGGDEQYF,TGTGCCAGCACTCGACTAGCGGGAGGGGACGAGCAGTACTTC,14,few,TRBV6-5,TRBJ2-7,TRBD2
CAISETTSGRANEQFF,TGTGCCATCAGTGAGACGACTAGCGGGAGAGCCAATGAGCAGTTCTTC,16,.,TRBV10-3,TRBJ2-1,TRBD2
CASSSDGMNTEAFF,TGTGCCAGCAGTTCGGACGGGATGAACACTGAAGCTTTCTTT,14,.,TRBV6-5,TRBJ1-1,.
CSSTGHEASGYTF,TGCAGCTCTACAGGGCACGAAGCCTCTGGCTACACCTTC,13,.,TRBV29-1,TRBJ1-2,.
CASIPGQGASYEQYF,TGTGCCAGCATTCCGGGACAGGGGGCTTCCTACGAGCAGTACTTC,15,.,TRBV2,TRBJ2-7,TRBD1
CASSLTVTPVGGGYTF,TGTGCCAGCTCACTCACTGTAACCCCCGTGGGGGGTGGCTACACCTTC,16,few,TRBV18,TRBJ1-2,.
CACLGTANTGELFF,TGTGCCTGCCTAGGGACAGCGAACACCGGGGAGCTGTTTTTT,14,.,TRBV30,TRBJ2-2,TRBD1
CSVTDRLNQPQHF,TGCAGCGTTACCGACAGGCTTAATCAGCCCCAGCATTTT,13,.,TRBV29-1,TRBJ1-5,.
CASSPPDRGDQPQHF,TGTGCCAGCAGTCCACCGGACAGGGGGGATCAGCCCCAGCATTTT,15,.,TRBV6-5,TRBJ1-5,TRBD1
CASSRPGRGSNEQFF,TGTGCCAGCAGTCGACCCGGGAGAGGGTCCAATGAGCAGTTCTTC,15,few,TRBV6-5,TRBJ2-1,.
CASKGQMNTEAFF,TGTGCCAGCAAAGGACAAATGAACACTGAAGCTTTCTTT,13,.,TRBV6-1,TRBJ1-1,.
CASSPLAGVSNEQFF,TGTGCCAGCTCGCCCTTAGCGGGAGTAAGTAATGAGCAGTTCTTC,15,few,TRBV18,TRBJ2-1,TRBD2
CSVAVLVGGPNYGYTF,TGCAGCGTTGCAGTTCTGGTAGGAGGGCCTAACTATGGCTACACCTTC,16,few,TRBV29-1,TRBJ1-2,.
CSVEGTGGHEQYF,TGCAGCGTTGAAGGGACAGGGGGCCACGAGCAGTACTTC,13,few,TRBV29-1,TRBJ2-7,TRBD1
CASSPRQGQYYEQYF,TGTGCCAGCTCACCGCGACAGGGGCAGTACTACGAGCAGTACTTC,15,.,TRBV18,TRBJ2-7,TRBD1
CASSPRQGLIEQYF,TGTGCCAGCTCACCAAGACAGGGTCTAATCGAGCAGTACTTC,14,few,TRBV18,TRBJ2-7,TRBD1
CASSIGRASVYNEQFF,TGTGCCAGTAGTATAGGTAGGGCTAGCGTCTACAATGAGCAGTTCTTC,16,.,TRBV19,TRBJ2-1,.
CASSQSSLRELFF,TGCGCCAGCAGCCAAAGTTCGCTAAGGGAGCTGTTTTTT,13,few,TRBV4-1,TRBJ2-2,.
CASSESRYSGNTIYF,TGTGCCAGCAGTGAGAGCAGGTACTCTGGAAACACCATATATTTT,15,.,TRBV2,TRBJ1-3,.
CASSLGGRSGETQYF,TGTGCTAGCAGCTTAGGCGGGAGATCCGGGGAGACCCAGTACTTC,15,.,TRBV7-7,TRBJ2-5,TRBD2
CASSPVRGVASQETQYF,TGTGCCAGCAGCCCCGTCAGGGGTGTAGCTTCTCAAGAGACCCAGTACTTC,17,.,TRBV7-9,TRBJ2-5,.
CASSSQYSGNTIYF,TGTGCCAGCAGTTCTCAGTACTCTGGAAACACCATATATTTT,14,.,TRBV28,TRBJ1-3,.
CASSLGTGGNHQPQHF,TGCGCCAGCAGCTTGGGGACAGGCGGGAATCATCAGCCCCAGCATTTT,16,few,TRBV5-1,TRBJ1-5,TRBD1
CASSQDNRRALRANTEAFF,TGCGCCAGCAGCCAAGATAATCGCAGGGCCCTTCGAGCGAACACTGAAGCTTTCTTT,19,.,TRBV4-1,TRBJ1-1,.
CASSPRGYGYTF,TGTGCCAGCAGCCCTCGCGGGTATGGCTACACCTTC,12,.,TRBV9,TRBJ1-2,.
CASSPYLLLSSYNEQFF,TGTGCCAGCAGTCCCTACCTTCTGCTCTCCTCCTACAATGAGCAGTTCTTC,17,few,TRBV27,TRBJ2-1,.
CASSPHPGLEDNEQFF,TGTGCCAGCAGCCCACACCCGGGACTAGAAGACAATGAGCAGTTCTTC,16,few,TRBV14,TRBJ2-1,TRBD2
CASSQDRGGKTQYF,TGCGCCAGCAGCCAAGACCGGGGAGGCAAGACCCAGTACTTC,14,.,TRBV4-3,TRBJ2-5,.
CASSPPTYTDTQYF,TGTGCCAGCTCACCACCGACTTACACAGATACGCAGTATTTT,14,few,TRBV18,TRBJ2-3,.
CASSMGTGVYEKLFF,TGTGCCAGCAGCATGGGGACAGGGGTTTATGAAAAACTGTTTTTT,15,few,TRBV7-9,TRBJ1-4,TRBD1
CASSPAGIGEQYF,TGTGCCAGCAGCCCGGCAGGGATCGGCGAGCAGTACTTC,13,few,TRBV2,TRBJ2-7,.
CASSLVGTTDNEQFF,TGTGCCAGCAGCTTGGTTGGGACTACCGACAATGAGCAGTTCTTC,15,few,TRBV5-4,TRBJ2-1,TRBD2
CASSVEVATDTQYF,TGTGCCAGCAGCGTAGAGGTAGCGACAGATACGCAGTATTTT,14,.,TRBV9,TRBJ2-3,.
CASSKELASGEDTQYF,TGTGCCAGCAGCAAAGAGTTGGCTAGCGGGGAGGATACGCAGTATTTT,16,few,TRBV21-1,TRBJ2-3,.
CASSPRTGTGTGELFF,TGTGCCAGCTCACCAAGGACAGGGACAGGTACCGGGGAGCTGTTTTTT,16,.,TRBV18,TRBJ2-2,TRBD1
CASSPGLSGNTIYF,TGTGCCAGCAGTCCAGGGCTGTCTGGAAACACCATATATTTT,14,.,TRBV7-2,TRBJ1-3,.
CAWRQGNYGYTF,TGTGCCTGGAGACAGGGAAACTATGGCTACACCTTC,12,few,TRBV30,TRBJ1-2,.
CASSISSGANVLTF,TGTGCCAGCAGTATCAGCTCTGGGGCCAACGTCCTGACTTTC,14,few,TRBV28,TRBJ2-6,.
CATSRDGYEQYF,TGTGCCACCAGCAGAGACGGGTACGAGCAGTACTTC,12,.,TRBV15,TRBJ2-7,.
CASSLKAGATYEQYF,TGTGCCAGCAGCTTGAAGGCGGGAGCAACCTACGAGCAGTACTTC,15,.,TRBV5-4,TRBJ2-7,TRBD2